Below, 30 T cell receptor beta chains from the same sample are listed, as sequenced in a study of T-cell reconstitution after alpha-beta-depleted transplantation in children. No antigen is known for these receptors. A TCRbeta library incorporating unique molecular identifiers was prepared. Using its own MiXCR run on the PCR reads, TCRdb lists one record per CDR3 protein. The profile shows about 300,000 distinct CDR3 sequences, approximately 7.3% of them singletons. Points from the study as a whole: Newly produced T cells mostly provided counts and TCRbeta diversity after one year, as hyperexpanded clones declined.

The specimen was peripheral blood, collected 360 days after TCRalphabeta/CD19-depleted stem cell transplant. Every receptor here comes from a female patient aged 2-15 years who had a stem cell transplant for Fanconi anemia, so the T cells may come from the graft donor.

The chain has TRBV6-1 and TRBJ2-2, with D possibly being TRBD1 or TRBD2 (5 bases each). The V and J ends lost 4 bases and 7 bases respectively, with 19 bases between them. The germline V gene encodes CDR1 MNHNS and CDR2 SASEGT. The CDR3 runs 16 residues. The CDR3 sequence is CASSALKGRPVGELFF. The CDR3 DNA reads as TGTGCCAGCAGTGCTCTCAAGGGACGGCCGGTCGGGGAGCTGTTTTTT.

This rearrangement joins TRBV3-1 to TRBJ2-3; D possibly matches TRBD1 or TRBD2 (6 bases each). The CDR3 is 17 residues long. CDR1 LGHDT and CDR2 YNNKEL come from the germline V gene (reference sequence). V lost 1 base to trimming and J lost 3 bases, with 17 bases between them. The CDR3 coding sequence is TGTGCCAGCAGCCAAGTCCTGGGGGGCTATAGGACAGATACGCAGTATTTT. Encoded protein: CASSQVLGGYRTDTQYF.

The rearrangement links TRBV5-1 to TRBJ2-7; D unclear. In germline, CDR1 is SGHRS, CDR2 YFSETQ. Trimming stripped 0 bases from V and 5 bases from J, with 21 bases between. This CDR3 is 17 amino acids long. The CDR3, as DNA: TGCGCCAGCAGCTTGGACGTGGCGGCAGCCAAAGGTCACGAGCAGTACTTC. Translating it yields CASSLDVAAAKGHEQYF. Complete variable domain (other parts from reference TRBV5-1 and TRBJ2-7): KAGVTQTPRYLIKTRGQQVTLSCSPISGHRSVSWYQQTPGQGLQFLFEYFSETQRNKGNFPGRFSGRQFSNSRSEMNVSTLELGDSALYLCASSLDVAAAKGHEQYFGPGTRLTVT.

In this sample, this clonotype turned up many times. V usage is TRBV12-3 or TRBV12-4 and J usage is TRBJ2-7, with D tentatively TRBD1 (5 bases). The V gene lost 4 bases and the J gene lost 0 bases, with 10 bases spanning the gap. This CDR3 has 14 amino acids. The DNA for the CDR3 is TGTGCCAGCAGTTCCACAGGTTTCTCCTACGAGCAGTACTTC. Translating it yields CASSSTGFSYEQYF.

The sample holds a few counts of this clonotype. The chain links TRBV2 to TRBJ2-7; 8 nucleotides line up with TRBD2. V lost 2 bases to trimming and J lost 5 bases; unmatched junction nucleotides: 8. CDR1 is SNHLY and CDR2 is FYNNEI in the germline V gene. The length of the CDR3 is 15 residues. CDR3 sequence (DNA): TGTGCCAGCAGTGAATTAAGCGGGAGTACCCACGAGCAGTACTTC. This gives the protein CASSELSGSTHEQYF.

This clonotype was seen repeatedly, ten times or more. This chain joins TRBV20-1 and TRBJ1-5, with no clear D. V was cut by 4 bases and J by 2 bases, with 6 bases left in between. Germline values: CDR1 DFQATT, CDR2 SNEGSKA (reference sequence). This CDR3 contains 12 residues. CDR3 loop: CSAMDGNQPQHF. In nucleotides, the CDR3 is TGCAGTGCTATGGACGGCAATCAGCCCCAGCATTTT.

The table lists this clonotype with many counts. V and J are TRBV7-9 and TRBJ1-2, with TRBD1 as a possible D gene (5 bases). Deletions cut 7 bases from V and 6 bases from J, with 18 bases between. The germline V gene has CDR1 SEHNR and CDR2 FQNEAQ (reference sequence). The CDR3 loop spans 14 amino acids. As DNA, the CDR3 is TGTGCCAGCACATACCCGGGGGTTGGAAATGGCTACACCTTC. Residues: CASTYPGVGNGYTF.

This clonotype was counted many times. The rearrangement joins TRBV5-1 to TRBJ2-2; D call uncertain. CDR1 SGHRS and CDR2 YFSETQ come from the germline V gene. The CDR3 runs to 16 residues. V lost 2 bases, J lost 0 bases, and 11 bases lay in between. The CDR3 region is CASSFWSGTNTGELFF. The CDR3 nucleotides are TGCGCCAGCAGCTTTTGGTCGGGTACGAACACCGGGGAGCTGTTTTTT.

This clonotype was recorded a few times. This chain joins TRBV27 and TRBJ1-2, with D maybe TRBD1 (5 bases). The CDR3 length is 16 residues. V lost 1 base and J lost 8, with 20 bases in between. The germline CDR1 and CDR2 sequences are MNHEY and SMNVEV (reference sequence). The CDR3 nucleotides are TGTGCCAGCAGTTTATTTCGCTCCGGGACCTCGGGGGGCTACACCTTC. Amino acid sequence: CASSLFRSGTSGGYTF.

This clonotype was found many times. The gene calls are TRBV20-1 and TRBJ2-5; perhaps D is TRBD1 or TRBD2 (5 bases each). Trimming removed 4 bases at V and 5 bases at J, with 17 bases between. The length of the CDR3 is 14 residues. CDR1 is DFQATT and CDR2 is SNEGSKA in the germline V gene (reference sequence). This CDR3 is CSATRDPGWETQYF. CDR3 DNA: TGCAGTGCTACTCGGGACCCGGGATGGGAGACCCAGTACTTC.

The chain links TRBV2 to TRBJ2-7; a possible D gene is TRBD2 (5 bases). Trimming stripped 6 bases from V and 2 bases from J, with 5 bases between. Germline V lookup: CDR1 SNHLY, CDR2 FYNNEI. CDR3 length: 11 amino acids. CDR3 amino acids: CASSGTYEQYV. CDR3 sequence (DNA): TGTGCCAGCAGCGGGACCTACGAGCAGTACGTC.

This clonotype has a count of ten or more. The chain joins TRBV11-2 to TRBJ1-1, with 8 bases aligning to TRBD1. The CDR3 is made up of 14 amino acids. Germline assignment: CDR1 SGHAT and CDR2 FQNNGV. The J segment lost 6 bases and the V segment lost 8 bases, leaving 11 bases of the junction unmatched. CDR3 in DNA: TGTGCCAGCGGAAGGACAGGGAAAAGGGCTGAAGCTTTCTTT. It translates to CASGRTGKRAEAFF.

This rearrangement joins TRBV18 to TRBJ2-5; no definite D call. The V gene's germline CDR1 is KGHSH and CDR2 LQKENI. V was shortened by 3 bases and J by 5 bases, with 10 bases between the two germline ends. CDR3 length equals 13 residues. Here the CDR3 DNA reads TGTGCCAGCTCACCCATTCCAGCGGAGACCCAGTACTTC. Translated, it gives CASSPIPAETQYF.

Ten or more counts support this clonotype. The chain joins TRBV5-1 to TRBJ2-3, with a tentative D call TRBD1 (6 bases). CDR1 is SGHRS and CDR2 is YFSETQ in the germline V gene. This CDR3 is built from 15 residues. Trimming pared 0 bases from V and 9 bases from J, leaving 17 bases between. The DNA for the CDR3 is TGCGCCAGCAGCTTGGATCGGACAGTCCGGAGGACGCAGTATTTT. It encodes CASSLDRTVRRTQYF.

This clonotype has more than one count but fewer than ten. The chain carries TRBV25-1 and TRBJ1-1; D remains unclear. The germline V and J ends were trimmed by 4 bases and 6 bases, with 6 bases remaining between them. This CDR3 region has 11 residues. The germline gives CDR1 MGHDK, CDR2 SYGVNS. CDR3: CASSGSAEAFF. Written as DNA, the CDR3 is TGTGCCAGCAGTGGAAGCGCTGAAGCTTTCTTT. Variable domain in full (rest from reference TRBV25-1 and TRBJ1-1): EADIYQTPRYLVIGTGKKITLECSQTMGHDKMYWYQQDPGMELHLIHYSYGVNSTEKGDLSSESTVSRIRTEHFPLTLESARPSHTSQYLCASSGSAEAFFGQGTRLTVV.

Comments on this clonotype: The junction departs from germline at one end; a sequencing error may be responsible. This chain connects TRBV12-3 or TRBV12-4 to TRBJ1-1, with D possibly matching TRBD1 (6 bases). This CDR3 has 19 residues. For the CDR3, the DNA is TGTGCCATCAGTTTAGATAGTGGGGGCTGGACCGCTCAGAACACTGAAGCTTTCTTT. Its protein product is CAISLDSGGWTAQNTEAFF.

This clonotype has just a few counts. This chain uses TRBV27 with TRBJ2-4; tentative D call: TRBD1 (6 bases). The CDR3 is 16 residues long. Trimming took off 2 bases at V and 3 bases at J, with 14 bases between the two ends. CDR1 and CDR2 from the germline V gene are MNHEY and SMNVEV (reference sequence). CDR3 nucleotides: TGTGCCAGCAGTTTAATTTGGGAAGGGGGCAAAAACATTCAGTACTTC. Protein: CASSLIWEGGKNIQYF.

The V call is TRBV5-1, the J call TRBJ2-2; possible D gene TRBD1, 5 bases. Looked up from germline, CDR1 is SGHRS and CDR2 is YFSETQ. The V and J ends lost 1 base and 6 bases respectively, with 16 bases between them. This CDR3 has 16 residues. For the CDR3, the DNA is TGCGCCAGCAGCTTGATTAGGGGCCTCGTAGCCGGGGAGCTGTTTTTT. It specifies CASSLIRGLVAGELFF. Supplemented by reference TRBV5-1 and TRBJ2-2, the full variable domain reads KAGVTQTPRYLIKTRGQQVTLSCSPISGHRSVSWYQQTPGQGLQFLFEYFSETQRNKGNFPGRFSGRQFSNSRSEMNVSTLELGDSALYLCASSLIRGLVAGELFFGEGSRLTVL.

Many counts were recorded for this clonotype. The chain employs TRBV7-8 and TRBJ2-2, with 13 positions matching TRBD2. Trimming removed 5 bases from V and 3 bases from J; junction bases left unmatched: 3. The CDR3 has 16 residues. Germline V lookup: CDR1 SGHVS, CDR2 FQNEAQ. The CDR3 sequence: CASSRLAGGHTGELFF. The CDR3, as DNA: TGTGCCAGCAGCAGACTAGCGGGGGGACACACCGGGGAGCTGTTTTTT.

Many counts were recorded for this clonotype. This chain joins TRBV10-3 and TRBJ2-7; perhaps TRBD1 as D (5 bases). The CDR3 loop spans 13 amino acids. Trimming cost V 4 bases and J 7 bases, with 14 bases left between them. CDR1 is ENHRY, CDR2 SYGVKD, per germline. CDR3 amino acids: CAISVTGPWEQYF. CDR3 DNA: TGTGCCATCAGTGTCACAGGACCCTGGGAGCAGTACTTC.

This chain joins TRBV4-3 and TRBJ2-1; TRBD1 matches at 10 bases. CDR1 is LGHNA, CDR2 YSLEER, per germline. V lost 1 base to trimming and J lost 6 bases; unmatched junction nucleotides: 15. The CDR3 length is 19 residues. The DNA for the CDR3 is TGCGCCAGCAGCCAAGTGGGCCCCTCCGGGACAGGGGCCGGCAATGAGCAGTTCTTC. Its protein product is CASSQVGPSGTGAGNEQFF.

This clonotype was seen a handful of times. The CDR3 coding sequence is TGTGCCAGCAGGGTTCAGGGATTGAACACCGGGGAGCTGTTTTTT. The encoded protein is CASRVQGLNTGELFF. J is TRBJ2-2 and V is TRBV2, with a possible D match to TRBD1 (5 bases). The CDR3 consists of 15 residues. Per the germline V gene, CDR1 is SNHLY and CDR2 is FYNNEI. The V end was cut by 6 bases, the J end by 1 base, with 12 bases between.

Ten or more counts support this clonotype. This chain links TRBV5-1 with TRBJ2-3; 7 nucleotides line up with TRBD2. CDR1 and CDR2 (germline): SGHRS, YFSETQ. CDR3 length: 15 amino acids. The V segment lost 0 bases and the J segment 3 bases; nucleotides outside the gene matches: 4. The CDR3, as DNA: TGCGCCAGCAGCTTGGACGTGGGGGGGACAGATACGCAGTATTTT. Residues: CASSLDVGGTDTQYF.

The sample holds a few counts of this clonotype. V is TRBV5-1 and J is TRBJ1-2; TRBD1 matches 7 bases. CDR1 SGHRS and CDR2 YFSETQ come from the germline V gene. CDR3 length: 14 residues. V lost 2 bases and J lost 5; bases outside the gene matches: 6. The CDR3 DNA sequence: TGCGCCAGCAGCTTTACTACAGGGGAGTATGGCTACACCTTC. Amino acids: CASSFTTGEYGYTF.

This clonotype was detected ten times or more. The V and J genes are TRBV11-2 and TRBJ2-5; D is possibly TRBD2 (5 bases). Germline V gene data show CDR1 as SGHAT and CDR2 as FQNNGV. Trimming took 0 bases from V and 1 from J, leaving 12 bases between them. The length of the CDR3 is 16 residues. The CDR3 reads CASSLDVWELQETQYF. The CDR3, as DNA: TGTGCCAGCAGCTTAGACGTTTGGGAGCTCCAAGAGACCCAGTACTTC.

The table lists this clonotype with a few counts. The chain employs TRBV18 and TRBJ1-5, with D perhaps matching TRBD1 (6 bases). Germline lookup yields CDR1 KGHSH and CDR2 LQKENI. V lost 8 bases and J 4 bases, leaving 9 bases between the germline ends. The CDR3 is 12 amino acids. CDR3 sequence (DNA): TGTGCCAGCCCTACAGGGAATCAGCCCCAGCATTTT. Its protein is CASPTGNQPQHF.

The chain uses TRBV2 and TRBJ2-2, with D possibly called TRBD1 or TRBD2 (7 bases each). The CDR3 extends over 17 amino acids. The V gene lost 4 bases and the J gene lost 5 bases, with 20 bases spanning the gap. Germline V CDR1 and CDR2: SNHLY, FYNNEI. The CDR3 is CASSVPRGRGYTGELFF. DNA for the CDR3: TGTGCCAGCAGTGTCCCCAGGGGGAGGGGGTATACCGGGGAGCTGTTTTTT.

The chain is built from TRBV6-6 and TRBJ2-7; D perhaps matches TRBD1 (5 bases). The germline gives CDR1 MNHNY, CDR2 SVGAGI (reference sequence). Trimming shortened V by 6 bases and J by 0 bases, and 9 bases separated the two germline ends. CDR3 length equals 13 residues. The CDR3 DNA reads as TGTGCCAGCAGCCAGGGAAACTCCTACGAGCAGTACTTC. Its protein product is CASSQGNSYEQYF.

The chain employs TRBV6-5 and TRBJ1-2; tentative D call: TRBD1 (6 bases). This CDR3 is built from 15 residues. Germline lookup yields CDR1 MNHEY and CDR2 SVGAGI. V lost 0 bases to trimming and J lost 8 bases, with 16 bases between them. The CDR3 loop is CASSYSVTGPGGYTF. The CDR3 nucleotides are TGTGCCAGCAGTTACTCGGTAACAGGGCCAGGGGGCTACACCTTC.

This clonotype was seen repeatedly, ten times or more. The rearrangement links TRBV20-1 to TRBJ1-2, with 11 nucleotides matching TRBD1. The germline gives CDR1 DFQATT, CDR2 SNEGSKA (reference sequence). The CDR3 spans 14 residues. Trimming took 4 bases from V and 4 from J; bases not matched to a gene: 5. Written as DNA, the CDR3 is TGCAGTGCTAAAAGGACAGGGGGCGGCTATGGCTACACCTTC. Translated: CSAKRTGGGYGYTF.